Following are 7 T cell receptor beta chains from one sample sequenced in a study of T-cell memory formation after mild COVID-19. TCRdb fed the 5' RACE reads into MiXCR, producing one record per CDR3 protein. The table lists 400,000 to 550,000 distinct CDR3 sequences, roughly 23% of them singletons. Sequenced sample: PBMCs or a T cell subset sorted from them (not recorded which). The receptors come from an adult woman who had mild COVID-19 (a few samples of this study predate the infection). Cell type and time point are not known.

This clonotype was seen only a few times. This sequence joins TRBV7-8 and TRBJ2-3; 7 bases agree with TRBD2. The CDR3 runs 18 residues. Germline V gene lookup returns CDR1 SGHVS and CDR2 FQNEAQ. The V gene end was trimmed by 4 bases and the J gene end by 0 bases; junction bases not matched to a gene: 13. CDR3 sequence reads: CASSYLAETYRSTDTQYF. The CDR3, as DNA: TGTGCCAGCAGCTACCTAGCGGAGACCTACCGTAGCACAGATACGCAGTATTTT.

The chain is built from TRBV29-1 and TRBJ2-3; D not certain. V gave up 4 bases and J gave up 1 base, with 15 bases separating them. CDR3 length: 15 residues. Per germline, CDR1 SQVTM and CDR2 ANQGSEA. The CDR3 loop is CSVGASDERTDTQYF. For the CDR3, the DNA is TGCAGCGTTGGCGCCAGCGACGAACGCACAGATACGCAGTATTTT.

The genes are TRBV24-1 and TRBJ1-1; D gene unclear. The germline V and J ends were trimmed by 6 bases and 1 base, with 8 bases remaining between them. The CDR3 contains 13 residues. Germline V lookup: CDR1 KGHDR, CDR2 SFDVKD. CDR3 loop: CATSRPGNTEAFF. The CDR3 nucleotides are TGTGCCACCAGTAGACCGGGGAACACTGAAGCTTTCTTT.

Here the CDR3 DNA reads TGCAGTGCTTCACTCTTGGGGCAAGAGACCCAGTACTTC. Protein product: CSASLLGQETQYF. The rearrangement links TRBV20-1 to TRBJ2-5; D call uncertain. The CDR3 extends over 13 amino acids. Trimming pared 5 bases from V and 2 bases from J, leaving 12 bases between. CDR1 and CDR2 (germline): DFQATT, SNEGSKA (reference sequence).

In this sample, this clonotype turned up once. This chain joins TRBV5-1 and TRBJ2-3, with D perhaps matching TRBD1 (5 bases). Per germline, CDR1 SGHRS and CDR2 YFSETQ. This CDR3 region has 15 residues. Trimming left V 4 bases short and J 5 bases short, with 17 bases between. CDR3 loop: CASSRTLGQQDTQYF. The CDR3 bases are TGCGCCAGCAGCCGCACGCTTGGACAACAAGATACGCAGTATTTT.

The genes are TRBV5-6 and TRBJ2-3; no clear D gene. Germline V gene lookup returns CDR1 SGHDT and CDR2 YYEEEE. V lost 4 bases, J lost 0 bases, and 12 bases lay in between. The CDR3 runs to 15 residues. The CDR3 DNA follows: TGTGCCAGCAGCCCGCTGACAACTAGCACAGATACGCAGTATTTT. This translates into CASSPLTTSTDTQYF.

The CDR3 is CASSRHAGNTIYF. The CDR3 bases are TGTGCCAGCAGCCGACATGCTGGAAACACCATATATTTT. The chain carries TRBV6-6 and TRBJ1-3; D unclear. The germline gives CDR1 MNHNY, CDR2 SVGAGI (reference sequence). The CDR3 is 13 residues long. The V end lost 6 bases, the J end lost 2 bases, and 8 bases lay between the germline ends.